The clone carrying this T cell receptor beta chain has more than one count but fewer than ten. Its antigen is currently unknown. This sample is part of a study of cytomegalovirus exposure and HLA in healthy donors. Study results and caveats: According to the study, some 160 TCR beta chains were cytomegalovirus-associated. CMV serostatus was the only recorded immune exposure for donors.

60 Vbeta and 13 Jbeta primers were used in PCR. This table comes from immunoSEQ multiplex PCR, and its TCRdb copy is limited to in-frame clones, with some not included. In the table there are about 110,000 clones, nearly 15% of which are singletons. Participants comprised healthy donors of bone marrow. Germline V gives CDR1 SGHDT, CDR2 YYEEEE. V was cut by 4 bases and J by 2 bases, with 18 bases left in between. The length of the CDR3 is 16 residues. The sequence derives from a female donor in good health and CMV-seronegative. The specimen was PBMCs. The chain employs TRBV5-6 and TRBJ1-2, with D maybe TRBD1 (6 bases). CDR3 DNA sequence: TGTGCCAGCAGCATTGTTACAGGGCGAGTCAACTATGGCTACACCTTC. It encodes CASSIVTGRVNYGYTF.